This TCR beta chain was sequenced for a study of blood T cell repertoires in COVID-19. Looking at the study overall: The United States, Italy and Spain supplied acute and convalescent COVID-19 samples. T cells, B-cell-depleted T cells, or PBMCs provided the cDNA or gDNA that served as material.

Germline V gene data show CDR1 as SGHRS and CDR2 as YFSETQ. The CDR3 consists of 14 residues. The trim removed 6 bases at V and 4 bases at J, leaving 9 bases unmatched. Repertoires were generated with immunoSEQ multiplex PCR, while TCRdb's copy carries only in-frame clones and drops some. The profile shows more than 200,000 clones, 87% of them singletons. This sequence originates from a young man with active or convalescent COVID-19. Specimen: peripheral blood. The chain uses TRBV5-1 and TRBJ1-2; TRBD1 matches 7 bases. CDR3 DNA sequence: TGCGCCAGCAAACCAGGGGGAGGTAGCTATGGCTACACCTTC. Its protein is CASKPGGGSYGYTF.